This entry lists 4 T cell receptor beta chains sequenced from one sample in a study of shared clonotypes between healthy human individuals. The repertoire was sequenced with immunoSEQ multiplex PCR; TCRdb's copy has only in-frame clones and lacks some. The table has some 530,000 clones, around 73% seen once. The material sequenced was PBMCs. All receptors derive from a woman in her thirties or forties in good health. Some clones in this sample may be carry-over from other donors' samples.

The chain links TRBV19 to TRBJ2-1; 7 bases fit TRBD2. CDR1 and CDR2 (germline): LNHDA, SQIVND (reference sequence). J lost 4 bases, V lost 4 bases, and 7 bases had no gene match. This CDR3 region has 15 residues. The DNA of the CDR3 is TGTGCCAGTAGTAATGTCCTAGCGGTTTACAATGAGCAGTTCTTC. Amino acids: CASSNVLAVYNEQFF.

This clone was detected only a few times. The sample contains more than one DNA sequence encoding this CDR3. V usage is TRBV5-1 and J usage is TRBJ2-2; D remains unclear. V was trimmed by 0 bases and J by 1 base, leaving 1 base between them. Germline assignment: CDR1 SGHRS and CDR2 YFSETQ. The CDR3 is 13 residues long. CDR3 sequence reads: CASSLGNTGELFF. CDR3 DNA sequence: TGCGCCAGCAGCTTGGGGAACACCGGGGAGCTGTTTTTT.

The J gene is TRBJ1-2, the V gene TRBV15; possible D gene TRBD1, 5 bases. V lost 5 bases, J lost 2 bases, and 9 bases lay in between. Germline CDR1 reads LNHNV; CDR2 reads YYDKDF (reference sequence). This CDR3 has 13 residues. CDR3 amino acids: CATSLDRNYGYTF. The CDR3 nucleotides are TGTGCCACCAGCTTAGACAGAAACTATGGCTACACCTTC.

The chain is built from TRBV11-2 and TRBJ2-5; possible D gene TRBD2, 5 bases. Germline CDR1 SGHAT, CDR2 FQNNGV. The CDR3 extends over 14 amino acids. V gave up 6 bases and J gave up 5 bases, with 16 bases separating them. The CDR3 loop reads CASRVNGMGETQYF. The CDR3 region has the DNA TGTGCCAGCAGGGTAAACGGGATGGGGGAGACCCAGTACTTC.